This T cell receptor beta chain was observed in a study of siplizumab effects on memory and regulatory T cells (dated by TCRdb to about 2019). At the level of the whole study: The effect of the anti-CD2 antibody siplizumab on alloreactive T-cell subsets was examined in allogeneic mixed lymphocyte reactions constructed from human PBMCs.

Unstimulated CD4+ memory cells were also sequenced in three donor pairs, together with CD4+ naive, CD8+ TEMRA, CD8+ naive and CD8+ effector memory subsets. Sorted unstimulated T cells, along with proliferating T cells recovered from mixed lymphocyte reactions, underwent TCRbeta CDR3 sequencing. Fresh whole blood from under 13 HLA-typed healthy donors was used as the source from which PBMCs were isolated. This clone was seen a few times. This clone's antigen is unknown. Base qualities are missing; no much larger clone stands one base away. V gives up 6 bases and J gives up 0 bases, and the segment between their germline ends measures 9 bases. The CDR3 goes from the cysteine to the phenylalanine over 14 residues. Only CDR3 DNA remains: 42 bases, in frame from the first base. Based on the germline V gene, the CDR1 and CDR2 sequences are MNHEY and SVGAGI. Library construction relied on the immunoSEQ multiplex PCR assay. Roughly 10^5 TCR templates per sample were assayed on the deep sequencing platform. Genomic DNA extracted from sorted T cells was the material used for TCRbeta CDR3 sequencing. Per the source publication's procedure: The R programming language was used for clonal analysis of the TCRbeta CDR3 data. Alloreactive CD4+ and CD8+ clones were identified by comparing unstimulated samples to CFSE-low samples taken after the reaction. By matching sequences to the repertoires of sorted unstimulated Treg and non-Treg cells, each alloreactive CD4+ clone was assigned a regulatory or non-regulatory origin. TCRdb took this table from immuneACCESS and kept in-frame rearrangements with V and J called. Such tables lack part of the clones; where checked against another copy, unresolved V genes explain under half of the gap, and the rest is unexplained. That table gives V, J and clone size, and the DNA gave D and trimming. Counted in this sample were just over 40,000 clones; approximately 88% of them appeared once. Together, the top ten hold less than 0.25% of the sample.

Study-wide findings and limitations: About 75-95% of proliferating CD4+ or CD8+ clones could not be given a naive or memory phenotype. Siplizumab significantly lowered the cumulative frequency of alloreactive sequences that could be traced to unstimulated CD4+ memory T cells. In reactions with siplizumab, an average of about 69% of mappable alloreactive CD4+ clones were Treg-derived, compared with around 28% in control reactions. No functional confirmation was obtained for the suppressive function of proliferating Tregs from siplizumab cultures. Because sequences below about 10^-5 frequency were poorly captured, only a minor fraction of alloreactive clones could be mapped to unstimulated subsets. Compared with memory T cells, unstimulated naive T cells appeared more diverse, and naive cells seemed to make a substantial contribution to the alloresponse.

The sequenced sample was naive CD4+ T cells sorted from blood. The sample's cell subset or site label is to be understood as: unstimulated naive T cells. The V and J genes are TRBV6-5 and TRBJ1-5; the D gene assignment is ambiguous. This sequence originates from a human donor in good health. The nucleotide sequence reads TGTGCCAGCAGCGACGGGAATAGCAATCAGCCCCAGCATTTT. It encodes CASSDGNSNQPQHF.